This TCR beta chain is from a study of molecular identifiers for immune sequencing clone quantification. One entry per CDR3 protein, called by TCRdb with MiXCR from the PCR reads. The sample lists approximately 630,000 distinct CDR3 sequences, over 25% occurring once. CDR1 SGHVS and CDR2 FNYEAQ come from the germline V gene. CDR3 size: 13 residues. The ends were cut back, 0 bases at V and 7 bases at J, with 10 bases in the middle. Many counts were recorded for this clonotype. Its cognate antigen is unknown. Study results and caveats: Some 970,000 naive cells reportedly did not prevent detection of spiked Jurkat TCR RNA from one cell.

This sequence joins TRBV7-6 and TRBJ2-7; D is unresolved. Sequencing used naive CD8+ T cells from blood, with Jurkat cell RNA spiked in. Specified subset: FACS-sorted CD8+CD4-CCR7+CD45RA+ naive T cells. This receptor was taken from a human donor in good health. Some libraries in this study had Jurkat cell RNA spiked in. The CDR3 nucleotides read TGTGCCAGCAGCTTAGCTGTCAGGTTTGAGCAGTACTTC. Its translation: CASSLAVRFEQYF.